This T cell receptor beta chain was sequenced for a study of shared clonotypes between healthy human individuals. This clone was seen once. The antigen remains unidentified. Study-wide points: Sequencing depth was a factor that was expected to affect clonotype sharing among donors.

Assay used: immunoSEQ multiplex PCR; TCRdb lists only in-frame clones, some missing. The sample lists roughly 700,000 clones, about 74% occurring once. This receptor was obtained from a woman aged 25 to 39 in good health. Sequenced material: memory CD4+ T cells sorted from blood. Stated subset: CD45RA-negative fraction.

The CDR3 nucleotides read TGTGCCAGCAGCTTAGCAGGGTCGGAGACCCAGTACTTC. The encoded protein is CASSLAGSETQYF. The chain carries TRBV7-9 and TRBJ2-5, with unresolved D. Germline V gene lookup returns CDR1 SEHNR and CDR2 FQNEAQ (reference sequence). The CDR3 is 13 amino acids. V dropped 0 bases and J dropped 5 bases, with 7 bases sitting between them.